The rows below give T cell receptor beta chains drawn from one sample of a study of T cell changes during pregnancy in multiple sclerosis. The data were produced by immunoSEQ multiplex PCR, yet TCRdb's version contains in-frame clones alone and is incomplete. The sample includes 25,000 to 35,000 clones, 90% of them seen just once. This specimen consisted of CD4+ T cells from peripheral blood mononuclear cells, obtained in the third trimester of pregnancy. The receptor set was obtained from a female donor in good health, enrolled as a control in a pregnancy study. The CDR3 runs from the conserved cysteine through the conserved F or W. Each record gives: clone size, V gene, D gene, J gene, CDR3 protein, CDR3 DNA. D genes are given only for firm matches. Clone size is given for some rows only: seen once, a few or many times, or a class if the clone is expanded.

-,TRBV7-7,TRBD1,TRBJ2-5,CASSSQGAGVTQYF,TGTGCTAGCAGCTCACAGGGGGCGGGGGTGACCCAGTACTTC
-,TRBV4-3,TRBD2,TRBJ2-2,CASSRRLAGGPGTGELFF,TGCGCCAGCAGCCGAAGACTAGCGGGGGGGCCTGGCACCGGGGAGCTGTTTTTT
-,TRBV10-2,TRBD2,TRBJ2-1,CASRLAGGAYNEQFF,TGCGCCAGCCGCCTAGCGGGGGGAGCATACAATGAGCAGTTCTTC
-,TRBV4-1,TRBD2,TRBJ2-7,CASSQVIAGARYEQYF,TGCGCCAGCAGCCAAGTGATAGCGGGAGCCCGCTACGAGCAGTACTTC
-,TRBV29-1,TRBD1,TRBJ2-2,CSVAGQGAVDTGELFF,TGCAGCGTCGCGGGACAGGGGGCGGTGGACACCGGGGAGCTGTTTTTT
-,TRBV18,-,TRBJ2-1,CASSTDSKGEQFF,TGTGCCAGCTCAACCGACAGTAAGGGTGAGCAGTTCTTC
-,TRBV19,-,TRBJ1-1,CASSTSTGIGTEAFF,TGTGCCAGTAGTACGTCGACAGGTATCGGCACTGAAGCTTTCTTT
-,TRBV19,-,TRBJ2-7,CASSSGIGTISSYEQYF,TGTGCCAGTAGTAGCGGAATCGGGACAATCAGCTCCTACGAGCAGTACTTC
-,TRBV7-2,TRBD2,TRBJ2-3,CASSLEGLAGGRDTQYF,TGTGCCAGCAGCTTAGAAGGACTAGCGGGGGGGCGTGATACGCAGTATTTT
-,TRBV30,-,TRBJ2-7,CAWSVGLLYEQYF,TGTGCCTGGAGTGTAGGACTTCTCTACGAGCAGTACTTC
-,TRBV6-1,TRBD2,TRBJ2-1,CASSARTSAGEQFF,TGTGCCAGCAGTGCCCGGACTAGCGCTGGTGAGCAGTTCTTC
-,TRBV5-1,-,TRBJ2-1,CASSAGDTTYNEQFF,TGCGCCAGCAGCGCCGGGGATACTACCTACAATGAGCAGTTCTTC
-,TRBV7-8,-,TRBJ2-1,CASSPAMNEQFF,TGTGCCAGCAGCCCAGCGATGAATGAGCAGTTCTTC
-,TRBV4-3,TRBD1,TRBJ1-1,CASSQDEGARTEAFF,TGCGCCAGCAGCCAAGATGAGGGGGCACGGACTGAAGCTTTCTTT
-,TRBV5-4,TRBD1,TRBJ2-2,CASSSTGGNTGELFF,TGTGCCAGCAGCAGTACAGGGGGCAACACCGGGGAGCTGTTTTTT
-,TRBV5-6,-,TRBJ1-2,CASSLAEAGMIGYGYTF,TGTGCCAGCAGCTTGGCCGAGGCAGGGATGATCGGCTATGGCTACACCTTC
-,TRBV6-5,-,TRBJ1-3,CASSYKGGLSGNTIYF,TGTGCCAGCAGTTACAAAGGCGGTCTCTCTGGAAACACCATATATTTT
-,TRBV15,-,TRBJ2-7,CATSRDSSRTYEQYF,TGTGCCACCAGCAGAGATTCTAGCAGAACCTACGAGCAGTACTTC
-,TRBV10-2,-,TRBJ1-2,CASSESTRGYTF,TGCGCCAGCAGTGAGTCGACGAGGGGCTACACCTTC
-,TRBV7-8,TRBD2,TRBJ2-7,CASSLTSGGSYEQYF,TGTGCCAGCAGCTTAACCAGCGGGGGGTCCTACGAGCAGTACTTC
-,TRBV18,-,TRBJ1-1,CASSTGHDPEAFF,TGTGCCAGCTCAACGGGACACGACCCTGAAGCTTTCTTT
once,TRBV7-8,TRBD2,TRBJ2-1,CASSPHRTSGTAPLGYNEQFF,TGTGCCAGCAGCCCTCACCGGACTAGCGGGACCGCCCCCCTCGGCTACAATGAGCAGTTCTTC
-,TRBV19,TRBD1,TRBJ2-7,CATAVGTGYGGSYEQYF,TGTGCCACCGCTGTAGGGACAGGGTATGGTGGCTCCTACGAGCAGTACTTC
once,TRBV25-1,TRBD2,TRBJ2-1,CASRGLAYNEQFF,TGTGCCAGCAGGGGACTAGCTTACAATGAGCAGTTCTTC
-,TRBV19,TRBD1,TRBJ1-5,CASSNRGLSNQPQHF,TGTGCCAGTAGTAACAGGGGGCTGAGCAATCAGCCCCAGCATTTT
-,TRBV5-5,-,TRBJ2-7,CASSPPRAGGEQYF,TGTGCCAGCAGCCCTCCGAGGGCCGGAGGAGAGCAGTACTTC
-,TRBV11-3,-,TRBJ1-6,CASSFGQPCNSPLHF,TGTGCCAGCAGCTTCGGACAGCCTTGCAATTCACCCCTCCACTTT
-,TRBV18,-,TRBJ1-1,CASSPRDKANTEAFF,TGTGCCAGCTCACCCCGGGACAAAGCGAACACTGAAGCTTTCTTT
-,TRBV6-5,-,TRBJ2-1,CASNLQGGAYNEQFF,TGTGCCAGCAACCTGCAGGGGGGAGCCTACAATGAGCAGTTCTTC
-,TRBV7-2,-,TRBJ1-1,CASTGTPGAGGTEAFF,TGTGCCAGCACCGGCACGCCCGGGGCGGGAGGGACTGAAGCTTTCTTT
-,TRBV19,TRBD1,TRBJ2-1,CASKAGTGWNEQFF,TGTGCCAGTAAGGCCGGGACAGGGTGGAATGAGCAGTTCTTC
-,TRBV4-2,TRBD1,TRBJ2-1,CASSQEGSGGADEQFF,TGTGCCAGCAGCCAAGAGGGTTCAGGGGGCGCGGATGAGCAGTTCTTC
-,TRBV7-2,TRBD2,TRBJ2-2,CASSPWRGSTGELFF,TGTGCCAGCAGCCCCTGGCGGGGGAGCACCGGGGAGCTGTTTTTT
once,TRBV29-1,TRBD2,TRBJ2-3,CSVRAGAADTQYF,TGCAGCGTTCGAGCGGGAGCGGCAGATACGCAGTATTTT
few,TRBV6-4,-,TRBJ1-1,CASSDRGFGTEAFF,TGTGCCAGCAGTGACAGGGGGTTCGGCACTGAAGCTTTCTTT
-,TRBV28,TRBD1,TRBJ1-2,CASSLGGQVINYGYTF,TGTGCCAGCAGTTTGGGGGGACAGGTGATTAACTATGGCTACACCTTC
-,TRBV2,TRBD1,TRBJ2-7,CASSARDRDEQYF,TGTGCCAGCAGTGCGCGGGACAGGGACGAGCAGTACTTC
once,TRBV28,-,TRBJ1-3,CASSAGWTGNTIYF,TGTGCCAGCAGTGCAGGGTGGACTGGAAACACCATATATTTT
once,TRBV27,-,TRBJ2-2,CASSFRGGELFF,TGTGCCAGCAGTTTCAGGGGTGGGGAGCTGTTTTTT
once,TRBV9,TRBD2,TRBJ2-3,CASSVAAGADTQYF,TGTGCCAGCAGCGTAGCGGCGGGAGCAGATACGCAGTATTTT
-,TRBV30,-,TRBJ1-2,CAWNLIQGRHGYTF,TGTGCCTGGAACCTTATACAGGGACGCCATGGCTACACCTTC
-,TRBV6-1,TRBD2,TRBJ2-7,CASSEVSSGGRGEQYF,TGTGCCAGCAGTGAAGTTTCTAGCGGGGGACGGGGAGAGCAGTACTTC
once,TRBV2,-,TRBJ2-7,CASSEQGLGEQYF,TGTGCCAGCAGTGAACAGGGACTTGGCGAGCAGTACTTC
once,TRBV30,-,TRBJ1-2,CAWSVSAQGTGYTF,TGTGCCTGGAGTGTAAGCGCTCAGGGGACTGGCTACACCTTC
-,TRBV5-1,TRBD1,TRBJ2-7,CASSLSGQGGYEQYF,TGCGCCAGCAGCCTATCCGGACAGGGTGGATACGAGCAGTACTTC
few,TRBV4-1,-,TRBJ2-3,CASSHLLQFGLSTDTQYF,TGCGCCAGCAGCCATCTCCTCCAGTTTGGACTTAGCACAGATACGCAGTATTTT
once,TRBV30,-,TRBJ1-5,CAWSPSGGAQPQHF,TGTGCCTGGAGTCCCTCGGGGGGGGCCCAGCCCCAGCATTTT
-,TRBV5-1,-,TRBJ1-1,CASSPLSWGGNTEAFF,TGCGCCAGCAGCCCCTTGTCCTGGGGGGGGAACACTGAAGCTTTCTTT
once,TRBV30,-,TRBJ1-4,CAWNKGANEKLFF,TGTGCCTGGAATAAGGGAGCTAATGAAAAACTGTTTTTT
-,TRBV27,-,TRBJ1-1,CASSGRGRYTEAFF,TGTGCCAGCAGTGGTAGGGGAAGGTACACTGAAGCTTTCTTT
-,TRBV5-1,TRBD1,TRBJ1-1,CASSEEGQGIEAFF,TGCGCCAGCAGCGAGGAGGGACAGGGGATTGAAGCTTTCTTT
once,TRBV13,TRBD2,TRBJ2-2,CASSLSPGLASGELFF,TGTGCCAGCAGCTTATCACCGGGACTAGCATCCGGGGAGCTGTTTTTT
-,TRBV5-1,-,TRBJ1-6,CARAPQVHNSPLHF,TGCGCCAGAGCGCCACAGGTTCATAATTCACCCCTCCACTTT